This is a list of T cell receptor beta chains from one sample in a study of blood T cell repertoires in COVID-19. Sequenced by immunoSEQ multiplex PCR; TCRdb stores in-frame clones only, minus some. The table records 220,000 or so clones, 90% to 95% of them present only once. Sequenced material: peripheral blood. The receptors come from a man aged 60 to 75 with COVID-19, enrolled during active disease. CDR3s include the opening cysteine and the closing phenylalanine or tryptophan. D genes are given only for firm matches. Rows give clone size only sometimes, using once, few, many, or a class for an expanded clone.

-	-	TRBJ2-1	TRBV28	CASSLEFNEQFF	TGTGCCAGCAGTTTAGAGTTTAACGAGCAGTTCTTC
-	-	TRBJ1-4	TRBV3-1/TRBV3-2	CASSQKVDWLVYEKLFF	TGTGCCAGCAGCCAAAAGGTGGACTGGTTGGTTTATGAAAAACTGTTTTTT
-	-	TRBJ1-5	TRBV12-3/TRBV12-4	CASSLGRGQPQHF	TGTGCCAGCAGTTTGGGTCGCGGTCAGCCCCAGCATTTT
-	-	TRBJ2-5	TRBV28	CASSPGADPQETQYF	TGTGCCAGCAGTCCAGGGGCCGACCCACAAGAGACCCAGTACTTC
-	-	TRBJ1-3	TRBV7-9	CASSSYGGSDSGNTIYF	TGTGCCAGCAGCTCCTACGGGGGTTCGGACTCTGGAAACACCATATATTTT
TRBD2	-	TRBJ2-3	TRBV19	CASSMAGESDTQYF	TGTGCCAGTAGTATGGCGGGAGAATCAGATACGCAGTATTTT
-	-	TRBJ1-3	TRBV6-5	CASSPGVFGNTIYF	TGTGCCAGCAGTCCAGGGGTTTTTGGAAACACCATATATTTT
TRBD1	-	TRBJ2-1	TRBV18	CASSRTGGNEQFF	TGTGCCAGCTCACGGACAGGGGGCAATGAGCAGTTCTTC
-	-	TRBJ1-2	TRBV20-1	CSASNSVLYGYTF	TGCAGTGCTAGTAACTCCGTGCTCTATGGCTACACCTTC
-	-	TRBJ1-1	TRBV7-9	CASSLTGNRNTEAFF	TGTGCCAGCAGCCTAACCGGGAACAGGAACACTGAAGCTTTCTTT
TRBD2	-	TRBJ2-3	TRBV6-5	CASSYLASGGPDTQYF	TGTGCCAGCAGTTACCTAGCTAGCGGGGGGCCAGATACGCAGTATTTT
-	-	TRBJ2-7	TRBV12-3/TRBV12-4	CASSFQGTYEQYF	TGTGCCAGCAGTTTCCAGGGAACCTACGAGCAGTACTTC
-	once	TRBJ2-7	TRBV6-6	CASSSASIYEQYF	TGTGCCAGCAGTTCAGCTAGTATCTACGAGCAGTACTTC
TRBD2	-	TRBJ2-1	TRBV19	CASSILAGVMENEQFF	TGTGCCAGTAGTATATTAGCGGGAGTGATGGAAAATGAGCAGTTCTTC
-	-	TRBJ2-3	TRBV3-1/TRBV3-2	CASSQRTQDTQYF	TGTGCCAGCAGCCAAAGAACCCAGGATACGCAGTATTTT
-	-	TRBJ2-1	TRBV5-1	CASSSSHGVSYNEQFF	TGCGCCAGCAGCTCCTCTCACGGTGTCTCCTACAATGAGCAGTTCTTC